The TCR beta chain described here comes from a study of CD8 T cells in Susac syndrome. Random-hexamer reverse transcription was applied to roughly 0.45 to 1 ug RNA. In TCRdb, the immunoSEQ multiplex PCR reads were re-called with MiXCR into one record per CDR3 protein. Here the sample spans over 95,000 distinct CDR3 sequences, nearly 95% being singletons. The CDR3 covers 16 residues. CDR1 and CDR2 (germline): LNHDA, SQIVND (reference sequence). V was pared by 1 base and J by 4 bases, with 14 bases between. Blood CD8+ and CD4+ T cells underwent high-throughput TCR beta sequencing. Controls were healthy donors chosen to match patients in age and sex.

V usage is TRBV19 and J usage is TRBJ1-5, with a weak D call TRBD1 (5 bases). Sequencing was done on a sample of CD4+ T cells from PBMCs. The source is a human donor in good health. The CDR3 is CASSIAVGQANQPQHF. The CDR3 nucleotides are TGTGCCAGTAGTATAGCCGTTGGACAAGCAAATCAGCCCCAGCATTTT.